This T cell receptor (beta chain) was recovered during a study of Ad26.COV2.S vaccination and SARS-CoV-2 variants. Treatment specified: some 20 received Ad26.COV2.S at low or high dose, single or two shots; a few received placebo; per-sample allocation not given. Material that was analyzed had been drawn on day 63 after the first vaccine or placebo injection. Some clones are missing from TCRdb's copy, which holds only in-frame ones; the method was immunoSEQ multiplex PCR. The data hold some 290,000 clones, with more than 70% observed a single time. CDR3 size: 13 residues. V lost 5 bases to trimming and J lost 8 bases; unmatched junction nucleotides: 7. Germline V lookup: CDR1 SGHTA, CDR2 FQGNSA.

This TCR derives from a person aged 18 to 65 who received the Ad26.COV2.S COVID-19 vaccine or a placebo. This specimen consisted of peripheral blood, obtained in a trial of Ad26.COV2.S vaccine versus placebo. V and J are TRBV7-2 and TRBJ1-2; 8 bases fit TRBD1. The CDR3 bases are TGTGCCAGCAGCCCCGACAGGGGTAGGGGCTACACCTTC. Amino acids: CASSPDRGRGYTF.